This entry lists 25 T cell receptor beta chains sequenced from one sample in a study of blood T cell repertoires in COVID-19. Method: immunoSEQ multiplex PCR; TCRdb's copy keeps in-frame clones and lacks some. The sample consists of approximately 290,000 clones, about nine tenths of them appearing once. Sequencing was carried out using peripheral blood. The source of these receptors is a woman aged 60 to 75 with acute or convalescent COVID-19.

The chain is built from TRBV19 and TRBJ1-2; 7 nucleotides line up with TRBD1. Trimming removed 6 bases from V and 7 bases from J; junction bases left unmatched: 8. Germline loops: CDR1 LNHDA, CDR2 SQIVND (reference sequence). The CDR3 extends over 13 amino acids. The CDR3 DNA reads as TGTGCCAGTAGCCTCGACAGGGCGACTGGCTACACCTTC. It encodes CASSLDRATGYTF.

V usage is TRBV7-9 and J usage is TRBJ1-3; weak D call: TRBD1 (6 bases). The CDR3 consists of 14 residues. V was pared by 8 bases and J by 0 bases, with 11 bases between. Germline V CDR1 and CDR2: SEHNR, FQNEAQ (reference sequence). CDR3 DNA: TGTGCCAGCCGGACGGACAGCTCTGGAAACACCATATATTTT. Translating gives CASRTDSSGNTIYF.

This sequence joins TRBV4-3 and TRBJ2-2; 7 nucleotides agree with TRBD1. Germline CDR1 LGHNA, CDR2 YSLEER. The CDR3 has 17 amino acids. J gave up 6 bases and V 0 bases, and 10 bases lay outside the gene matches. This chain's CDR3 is CASSQDKTGRGAGELFF. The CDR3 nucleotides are TGCGCCAGCAGCCAAGATAAGACAGGGAGAGGGGCCGGGGAGCTGTTTTTT.

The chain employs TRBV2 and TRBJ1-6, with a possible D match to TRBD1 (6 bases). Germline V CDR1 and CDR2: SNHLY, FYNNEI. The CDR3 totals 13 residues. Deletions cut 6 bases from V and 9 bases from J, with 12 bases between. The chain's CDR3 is CASRAGERSPLHF. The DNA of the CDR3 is TGTGCCAGCAGGGCAGGGGAACGTTCACCCCTCCACTTT.

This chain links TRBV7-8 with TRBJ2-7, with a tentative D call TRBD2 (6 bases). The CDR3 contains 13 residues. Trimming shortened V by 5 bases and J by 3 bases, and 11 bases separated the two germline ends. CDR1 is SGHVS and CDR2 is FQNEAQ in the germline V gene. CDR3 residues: CASSRDSLYEQYF. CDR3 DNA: TGTGCCAGCAGCCGGGACTCACTCTACGAGCAGTACTTC.

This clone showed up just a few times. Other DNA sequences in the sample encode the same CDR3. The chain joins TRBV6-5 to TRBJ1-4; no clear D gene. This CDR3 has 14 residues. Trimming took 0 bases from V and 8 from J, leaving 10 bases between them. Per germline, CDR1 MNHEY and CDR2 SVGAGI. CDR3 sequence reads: CASSYSRVSEKLFF. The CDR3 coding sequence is TGTGCCAGCAGTTACTCCCGGGTGTCGGAAAAACTGTTTTTT.

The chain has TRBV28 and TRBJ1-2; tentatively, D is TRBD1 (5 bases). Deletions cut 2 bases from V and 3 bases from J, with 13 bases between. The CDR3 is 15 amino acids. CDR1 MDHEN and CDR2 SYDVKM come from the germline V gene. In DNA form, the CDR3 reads TGTGCCAGCAGTTTAGGGACTGCTGACCACTATGGCTACACCTTC. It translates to CASSLGTADHYGYTF.

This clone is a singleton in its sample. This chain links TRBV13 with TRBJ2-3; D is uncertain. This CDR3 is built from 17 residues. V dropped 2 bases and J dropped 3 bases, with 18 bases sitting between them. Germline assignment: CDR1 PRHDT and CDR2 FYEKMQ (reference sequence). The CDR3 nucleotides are TGTGCCAGCAGCTTAACGCCCCGGTCCACCGGGACAGATACGCAGTATTTT. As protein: CASSLTPRSTGTDTQYF.

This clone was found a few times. CDR3 region: CASSYIRGRTSYEQYF. The DNA for the CDR3 is TGTGCCAGCAGTTATATCAGGGGACGAACCTCCTACGAGCAGTACTTC. The chain links TRBV6-2 or TRBV6-3 to TRBJ2-7, with D possibly matching TRBD1 (6 bases). This CDR3 has 16 residues. The V end lost 3 bases, the J end lost 0 bases, and 15 bases lay between the germline ends. Germline CDR1 is MNHEY and CDR2 is SVGEGT.

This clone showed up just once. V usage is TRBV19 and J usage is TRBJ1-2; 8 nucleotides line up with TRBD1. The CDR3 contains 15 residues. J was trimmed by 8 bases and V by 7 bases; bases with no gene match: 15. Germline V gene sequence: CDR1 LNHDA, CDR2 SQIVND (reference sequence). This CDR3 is CASTPDRVGSWGYTF. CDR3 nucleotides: TGTGCCAGTACCCCGGACAGGGTCGGGTCTTGGGGCTACACCTTC.

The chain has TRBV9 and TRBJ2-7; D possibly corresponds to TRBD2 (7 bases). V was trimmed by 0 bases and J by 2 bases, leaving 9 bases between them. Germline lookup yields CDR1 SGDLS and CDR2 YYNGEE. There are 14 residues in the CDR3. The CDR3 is CASSVGGGPYEQYF. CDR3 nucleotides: TGTGCCAGCAGCGTAGGGGGGGGGCCCTACGAGCAGTACTTC. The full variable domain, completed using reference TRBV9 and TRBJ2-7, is DSGVTQTPKHLITATGQRVTLRCSPRSGDLSVYWYQQSLDQGLQFLIQYYNGEERAKGNILERFSAQQFPDLHSELNLSSLELGDSALYFCASSVGGGPYEQYFGPGTRLTVT.

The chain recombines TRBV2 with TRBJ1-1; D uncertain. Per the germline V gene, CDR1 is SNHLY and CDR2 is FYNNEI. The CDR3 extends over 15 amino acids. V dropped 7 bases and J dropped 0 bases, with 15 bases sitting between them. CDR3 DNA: TGTGCCAGCACTCAAAGCTGGAGGGTGAACACTGAAGCTTTCTTT. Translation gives CASTQSWRVNTEAFF.

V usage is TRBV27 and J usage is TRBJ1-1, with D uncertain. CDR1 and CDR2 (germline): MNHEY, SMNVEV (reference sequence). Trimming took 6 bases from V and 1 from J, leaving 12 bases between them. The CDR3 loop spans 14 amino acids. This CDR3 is CASRKGRENTEAFF. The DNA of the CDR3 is TGTGCCAGCAGGAAAGGACGGGAGAACACTGAAGCTTTCTTT.

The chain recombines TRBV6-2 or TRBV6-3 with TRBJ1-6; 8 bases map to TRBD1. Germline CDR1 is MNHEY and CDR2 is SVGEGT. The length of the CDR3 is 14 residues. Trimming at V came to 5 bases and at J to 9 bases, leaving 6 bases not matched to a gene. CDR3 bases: TGTGCCAGCAGTGACAGGGGCCTTTTTTCACCCCTCCACTTT. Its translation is CASSDRGLFSPLHF.

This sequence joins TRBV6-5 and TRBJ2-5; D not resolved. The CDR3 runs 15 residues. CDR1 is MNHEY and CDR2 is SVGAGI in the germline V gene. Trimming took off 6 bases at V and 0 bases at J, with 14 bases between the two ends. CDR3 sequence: CASSFDTTYQETQYF. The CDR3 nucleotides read TGTGCCAGCAGCTTCGACACGACGTACCAAGAGACCCAGTACTTC.

The CDR3 loop reads CASSWDSRNEKLFF. The CDR3 nucleotides read TGTGCCAGCAGTTGGGACAGCCGGAACGAAAAACTGTTTTTT. The gene calls are TRBV27 and TRBJ1-4, with 7 positions matching TRBD1. V was clipped by 4 bases and J by 8 bases; unmatched bases: 7. Germline V gene data show CDR1 as MNHEY and CDR2 as SMNVEV (reference sequence). This CDR3 has 14 residues. The complete variable domain, with remaining parts taken from reference TRBV27 and TRBJ1-4, reads EAQVTQNPRYLITVTGKKLTVTCSQNMNHEYMSWYRQDPGLGLRQIYYSMNVEVTDKGDVPEGYKVSRKEKRNFPLILESPSPNQTSLYFCASSWDSRNEKLFFGSGTQLSVL.

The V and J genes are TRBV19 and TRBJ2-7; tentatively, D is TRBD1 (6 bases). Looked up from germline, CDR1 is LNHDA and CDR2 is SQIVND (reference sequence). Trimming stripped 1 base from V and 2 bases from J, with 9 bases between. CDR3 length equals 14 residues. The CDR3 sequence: CASSIGRGPYEQYF. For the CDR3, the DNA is TGTGCCAGTAGTATAGGCAGGGGCCCCTACGAGCAGTACTTC.

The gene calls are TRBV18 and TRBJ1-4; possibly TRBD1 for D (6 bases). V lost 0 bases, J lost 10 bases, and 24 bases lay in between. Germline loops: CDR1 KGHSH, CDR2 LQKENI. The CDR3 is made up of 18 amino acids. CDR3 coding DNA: TGTGCCAGCTCACCACCGCCAGGGGAGATTGAAATAGCTGGAAAACTGTTTTTT. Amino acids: CASSPPPGEIEIAGKLFF.

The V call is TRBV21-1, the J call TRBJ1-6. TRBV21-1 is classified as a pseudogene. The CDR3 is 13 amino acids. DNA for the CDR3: TGTGCCAGCAGCGTCCAGCGGAATTCACCCCTCCACTTT. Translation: CASSVQRNSPLHF.

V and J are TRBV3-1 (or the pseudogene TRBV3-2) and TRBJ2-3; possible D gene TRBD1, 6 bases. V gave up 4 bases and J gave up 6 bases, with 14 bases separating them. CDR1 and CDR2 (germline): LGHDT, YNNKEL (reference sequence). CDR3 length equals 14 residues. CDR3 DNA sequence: TGTGCCAGCAGCCTGGGGGCAGGGATGGATACGCAGTATTTT. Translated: CASSLGAGMDTQYF.

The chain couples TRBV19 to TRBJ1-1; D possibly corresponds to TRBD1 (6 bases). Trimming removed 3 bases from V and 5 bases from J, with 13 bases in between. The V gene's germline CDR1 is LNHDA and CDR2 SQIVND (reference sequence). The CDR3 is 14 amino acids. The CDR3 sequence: CASSMGAQTTEAFF. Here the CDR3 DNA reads TGTGCCAGTAGTATGGGGGCTCAGACTACTGAAGCTTTCTTT.

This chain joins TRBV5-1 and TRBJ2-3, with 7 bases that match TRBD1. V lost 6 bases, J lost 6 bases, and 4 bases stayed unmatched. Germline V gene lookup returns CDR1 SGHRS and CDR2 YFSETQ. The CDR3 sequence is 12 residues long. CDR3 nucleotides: TGCGCCAGCAAAGGGGGCCGGGATACGCAGTATTTT. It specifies CASKGGRDTQYF.

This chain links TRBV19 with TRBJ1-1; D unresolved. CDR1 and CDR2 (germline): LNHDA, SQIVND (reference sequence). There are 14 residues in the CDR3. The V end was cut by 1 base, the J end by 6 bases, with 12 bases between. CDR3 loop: CASSIAGVPPEAFF. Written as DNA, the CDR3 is TGTGCCAGTAGTATAGCCGGAGTCCCCCCTGAAGCTTTCTTT.

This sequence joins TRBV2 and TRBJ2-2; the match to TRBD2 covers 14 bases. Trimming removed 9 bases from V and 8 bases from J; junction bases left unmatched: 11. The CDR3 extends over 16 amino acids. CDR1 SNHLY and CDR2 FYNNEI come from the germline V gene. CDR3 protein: CASCRLAGGPAGELFF. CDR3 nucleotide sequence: TGTGCCAGTTGTCGACTAGCGGGAGGGCCTGCGGGGGAGCTGTTTTTT.

The CDR3 region has the DNA TGTGCCAGCGACCCGACATGGAATACTGAAGCTTTCTTT. This codes for CASDPTWNTEAFF. This chain connects TRBV6-5 to TRBJ1-1; D gene ambiguous. Germline V gives CDR1 MNHEY, CDR2 SVGAGI. This CDR3 is built from 13 residues. Trimming took 8 bases from V and 5 from J, leaving 15 bases between them.